This TCR beta chain was recorded in a study of fetal regulatory T cell absence and autoimmunity. Study summary: The IPEX patients lacked clinical diabetes but had exocrine pancreas autoimmunity.

Germline V CDR1 and CDR2: PRHDT, FYEKMQ (reference sequence). The junction had 8 bases not matched to a gene; V was cut back by 0 bases and J by 2 bases. The CDR3 consists of 17 residues. Whole-study results and caveats: In IPEX, the enrichment was taken to support antigen-driven autoimmunity before birth. Broadly similar TRB gene family usage was seen in pancreas and cord blood. Oligoclonal TCR enrichment in pancreas over cord blood reached over 100-fold for some clones.

Using immunoSEQ multiplex PCR, the repertoire was profiled, and TCRdb retains in-frame clones only, with some absent. The repertoire holds around 100,000 clones, with approximately 75% as singletons. Concerning this clone itself: The target antigen is unknown.

The clonotype originates from a male donor with IPEX syndrome. The V call is TRBV13, the J call TRBJ2-5; TRBD1 matches at 8 bases. The specimen was pancreas tissue. Here the CDR3 DNA reads TGTGCCAGCAGCTTAGGTCCAGGACAGGGCGAACAAGAGACCCAGTACTTC. This encodes CASSLGPGQGEQETQYF.